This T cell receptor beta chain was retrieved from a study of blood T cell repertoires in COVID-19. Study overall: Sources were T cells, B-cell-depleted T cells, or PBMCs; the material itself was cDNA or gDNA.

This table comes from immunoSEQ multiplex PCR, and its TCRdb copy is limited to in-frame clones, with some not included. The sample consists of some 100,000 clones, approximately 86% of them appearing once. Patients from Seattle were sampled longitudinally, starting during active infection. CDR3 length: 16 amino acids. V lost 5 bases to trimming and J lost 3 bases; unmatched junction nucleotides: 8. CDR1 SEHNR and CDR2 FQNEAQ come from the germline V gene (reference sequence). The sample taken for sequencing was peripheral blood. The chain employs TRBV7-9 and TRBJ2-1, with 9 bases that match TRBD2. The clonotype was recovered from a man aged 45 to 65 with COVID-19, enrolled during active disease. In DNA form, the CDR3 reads TGTGCCAGCAGCCCCCAGACTAGCGGAAACTACAATGAGCAGTTCTTC. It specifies CASSPQTSGNYNEQFF.